This TCR beta chain came from a study of blood T cell repertoires in COVID-19. Study as a whole: Italy, Spain and the United States were the sources of the convalescent and acute COVID-19 samples. T cells, B-cell-depleted T cells, or PBMCs provided the cDNA or gDNA that served as material.

The germline gives CDR1 MNHEY, CDR2 SVGAGI. V dropped 6 bases and J dropped 8; count of bases not matched to a gene: 0. This CDR3 contains 11 residues. How the authors handled the data: Reference gene primers were amplified, and this amplification served to estimate nucleated cell counts. Assay used: immunoSEQ multiplex PCR; TCRdb lists only in-frame clones, some missing. V and J calls and clone size are given by that table; D and trimming were obtained from the DNA. The sample lists 250,000 to 350,000 clones, about nine tenths occurring once. This rearrangement joins TRBV6-5 to TRBJ1-1, with 10 bases fitting TRBD1. The sample consisted of peripheral blood. The sequence derives from a young man with active or convalescent COVID-19. This CDR3 reads CASRGQGEAFF. DNA for the CDR3: TGTGCCAGCAGGGGACAGGGGGAAGCTTTCTTT.